The rows below give T cell receptor beta chains drawn from one sample of a study of blood T cell repertoires in COVID-19. Produced via immunoSEQ multiplex PCR; TCRdb's table is partial and in-frame only. The repertoire holds under 95,000 clones, 88% seen once, with approximately 45% in the top ten. Sequencing was carried out using peripheral blood. The receptors shown here come from a human donor in a cohort sampled during active COVID-19. CDR3s include the opening cysteine and the closing phenylalanine or tryptophan. The order of the fields is V gene, CDR3 length, clone size, D gene, J gene, CDR3 DNA, CDR3 protein. The D gene is left open where the match is weak. Only some rows state a clone size, as once, few, many or a class for expanded clones.

>TRBV4-2|16|NA|TRBD1|TRBJ2-1
TGTGCCAGCAGCCAAGGGGAGGGACAGGGTTACAATGAGCAGTTCTTC
CASSQGEGQGYNEQFF
>TRBV5-1|14|NA|NA|TRBJ2-3
TGCGCCAGCAGCGCAGACAGTTGGGCAGATACGCAGTATTTT
CASSADSWADTQYF
>TRBV3-1/TRBV3-2|13|NA|NA|TRBJ2-5
TGTGCCAGCAGCCAAGATGGGACTGGGACCCAGTACTTC
CASSQDGTGTQYF
>TRBV15|15|NA|NA|TRBJ1-6
TGTGCCACGAGATACGCCGGGTTGGATAATTCACCCCTCCACTTT
CATRYAGLDNSPLHF
>TRBV6-5|14|NA|TRBD1|TRBJ1-1
TGTGCCGCCCATGACGAACAGGGGGGCACTGAAGCTTTCTTT
CAAHDEQGGTEAFF
>TRBV9|12|few|NA|TRBJ2-2
TGTGCCAGCAGCGGGCAGACCGGGGAGCTGTTTTTT
CASSGQTGELFF
>TRBV24-1|14|NA|TRBD1|TRBJ2-7
TGTGCCACCAGTGCCCGGACAGGGACCTACGAGCAGTACTTC
CATSARTGTYEQYF
>TRBV7-2|15|NA|TRBD1|TRBJ1-5
TGTGCCAGCAGCTTATCTTCAGGGGGCGACTGGCCCCAGCATTTT
CASSLSSGGDWPQHF
>TRBV30|12|NA|NA|TRBJ2-7
TGTGCCTGGACAGGCACCTCCTACGAGCAGTACTTC
CAWTGTSYEQYF
>TRBV1|18|NA|NA|TRBJ2-1
TGCACCAGCAGCCAGGTTCGAGCGGGAGGAGAACCCGACAATGAGCAGTTCTTC
CTSSQVRAGGEPDNEQFF
>TRBV27|11|NA|NA|TRBJ1-2
TGTGCCAGCAGGGGGGGGACTGGCTACACCTTC
CASRGGTGYTF
>TRBV29-1|15|NA|TRBD2|TRBJ2-1
TGCAGCGTGAGGGGACTAGCGGAGACCACCGATGAGCAGTTCTTC
CSVRGLAETTDEQFF
>TRBV6-9|16|once|NA|TRBJ1-6
TGTGCCAGCAGTTATCGCGAAAGCTCCTATAATTCACCCCTCCACTTT
CASSYRESSYNSPLHF